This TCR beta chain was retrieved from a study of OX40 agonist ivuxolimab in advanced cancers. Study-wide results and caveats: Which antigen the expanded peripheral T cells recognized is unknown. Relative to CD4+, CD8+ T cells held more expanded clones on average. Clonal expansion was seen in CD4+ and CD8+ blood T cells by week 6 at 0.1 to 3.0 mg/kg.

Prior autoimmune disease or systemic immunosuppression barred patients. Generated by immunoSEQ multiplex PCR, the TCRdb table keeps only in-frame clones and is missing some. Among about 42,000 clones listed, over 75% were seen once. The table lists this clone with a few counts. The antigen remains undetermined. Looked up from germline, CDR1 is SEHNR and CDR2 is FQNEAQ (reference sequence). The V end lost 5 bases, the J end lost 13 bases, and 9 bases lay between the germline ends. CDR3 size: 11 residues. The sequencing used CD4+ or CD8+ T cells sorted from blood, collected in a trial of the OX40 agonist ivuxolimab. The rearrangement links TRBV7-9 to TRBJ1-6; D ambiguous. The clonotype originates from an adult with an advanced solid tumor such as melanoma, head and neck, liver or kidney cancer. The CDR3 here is CASSTLGPLHF. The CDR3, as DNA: TGTGCCAGCAGCACCTTGGGGCCCCTCCACTTT.